These 15 T cell receptor beta chains were all obtained from the same sample, sequenced in a study of blood T cell dynamics during melanoma immunotherapy. As to time point: pre-treatment baseline. Data came from immunoSEQ multiplex PCR; TCRdb stores just in-frame clones and leaves some out. The sample holds 17,000 or so clones, approximately 80% seen once. This sample comprised blood, obtained from a patient treated with checkpoint blockade. The receptors shown here come from a human donor with melanoma.

The V gene is TRBV27, the J gene TRBJ2-1, with TRBD2 matching over 10 bases. CDR3 length: 16 amino acids. The germline CDR1 and CDR2 sequences are MNHEY and SMNVEV (reference sequence). V lost 1 base and J lost 4; bases outside the gene matches: 4. This CDR3 is CASSLLRTSGYNEQFF. CDR3 coding DNA: TGTGCCAGCAGTTTATTGAGGACTAGCGGTTACAATGAGCAGTTCTTC.

The chain is built from TRBV6-6 and TRBJ1-1, with D perhaps TRBD1 (6 bases). The CDR3 runs 13 residues. From germline, CDR1 is MNHNY and CDR2 SVGAGI (reference sequence). With 10 bases removed from V and 5 bases from J, the gap between germline ends came to 17 bases. The CDR3 DNA reads as TGTGCCACTAGTTCGACAGGCCTGACTGAAGCTTTCTTT. This codes for CATSSTGLTEAFF.

The CDR3 sequence is CASTWTSGIYNEQFF. The CDR3 nucleotides read TGTGCCAGCACTTGGACTAGCGGGATATACAATGAGCAGTTCTTC. J is TRBJ2-1 and V is TRBV7-2; 12 bases agree with TRBD2. After removal of 7 bases from V and 4 bases from J, the junction contained 5 bases not matched to a gene. This CDR3 is built from 15 residues. Per germline, CDR1 SGHTA and CDR2 FQGNSA. The variable domain in full, with the rest retrieved from reference TRBV7-2 and TRBJ2-1, is GAGVSQSPSNKVTEKGKDVELRCDPISGHTALYWYRQSLGQGLEFLIYFQGNSAPDKSGLPSDRFSAERTGGSVSTLTIQRTQQEDSAVYLCASTWTSGIYNEQFFGPGTRLTVL.

This chain connects TRBV27 to TRBJ2-7; 10 nucleotides match TRBD1. Germline-derived CDR1 and CDR2 are MNHEY and SMNVEV (reference sequence). The CDR3 length is 15 residues. V shed 4 bases and J 4 bases; nucleotides not matched to a gene: 7. This chain's CDR3 is CASSSWTGGAYEQYF. DNA for the CDR3: TGTGCCAGCAGTTCGTGGACAGGGGGGGCTTACGAGCAGTACTTC.

This clone occurred a few times. As DNA, the CDR3 is TGTGCCAGCAGCAAAGGGACAGCCTACGAGCAGTACTTC. This encodes CASSKGTAYEQYF. J is TRBJ2-7 and V is TRBV21-1; the D segment call TRBD1 is taken from the table without a DNA check. TRBV21-1 corresponds to a pseudogene. CDR3 length equals 13 residues.

The chain combines TRBV19 with TRBJ1-2, with TRBD1 identical over 7 bases. The CDR3 runs 12 residues. Germline V gives CDR1 LNHDA, CDR2 SQIVND (reference sequence). After removal of 7 bases from V and 8 bases from J, the junction contained 7 bases not matched to a gene. The CDR3 region has the DNA TGTGCCAGTACCCCTGGAGGGGGCGGCTACACCTTC. Its translation is CASTPGGGGYTF.

This chain joins TRBV7-2 and TRBJ1-3; the D gene is possibly TRBD1 (6 bases). The ends were cut back, 3 bases at V and 4 bases at J, with 16 bases in the middle. This CDR3 contains 16 residues. Germline CDR1 is SGHTA and CDR2 is FQGNSA. As DNA, the CDR3 is TGTGCCAGCAGCTTGAGGGACAACATAGGAGGAAACACCATATATTTT. Its protein is CASSLRDNIGGNTIYF.

The rearrangement joins TRBV7-9 to TRBJ2-5; tentatively, D is TRBD2 (5 bases). This CDR3 is built from 18 residues. V lost 2 bases to trimming and J lost 6 bases, with 25 bases between them. Germline CDR1 and CDR2: SEHNR and FQNEAQ (reference sequence). CDR3 in amino acids: CASSLFASNRRILKTQYF. Written as DNA, the CDR3 is TGTGCCAGCAGCTTATTCGCTAGCAATCGTAGGATTCTGAAGACCCAGTACTTC.

This clone appeared a few times. This chain connects TRBV7-2 to TRBJ2-1; the D is unclear. Germline V gene data show CDR1 as SGHTA and CDR2 as FQGNSA. The CDR3 spans 12 residues. Trimming took 6 bases from V and 4 from J, leaving 7 bases between them. Here the CDR3 reads CASRQNYNEQFF. The CDR3 DNA reads TGTGCCAGCAGGCAAAATTACAATGAGCAGTTCTTC.

The rearrangement joins TRBV9 to TRBJ1-5; the D gene is possibly TRBD1 (5 bases). Trimming removed 2 bases from V and 4 bases from J, with 13 bases in between. The CDR3 length is 15 residues. Germline values: CDR1 SGDLS, CDR2 YYNGEE. Here the CDR3 DNA reads TGTGCCAGCAGCGTCGGGACTCTGGGTAATCAGCCCCAGCATTTT. Its translation: CASSVGTLGNQPQHF.

This chain joins TRBV5-1 and TRBJ1-1, with D unresolved. The V gene lost 1 base and the J gene lost 4 bases, with 20 bases spanning the gap. The CDR3 loop spans 17 amino acids. Germline V gives CDR1 SGHRS, CDR2 YFSETQ. CDR3 in amino acids: CASSLREIELSGTEAFF. The CDR3 bases are TGCGCCAGCAGCTTGAGGGAGATCGAACTTTCGGGCACTGAAGCTTTCTTT.

The rearrangement uses TRBV9 and TRBJ2-4, with 9 bases that match TRBD2. V lost 0 bases to trimming and J lost 7 bases; unmatched junction nucleotides: 5. From germline, CDR1 is SGDLS and CDR2 YYNGEE. The CDR3 has 15 residues. The CDR3 reads CASSVEGLASNIQYF. The CDR3, as DNA: TGTGCCAGCAGCGTAGAGGGACTAGCTTCGAACATTCAGTACTTC.

V is TRBV27 and J is TRBJ1-6; TRBD1 matches 9 bases. CDR1 MNHEY and CDR2 SMNVEV come from the germline V gene (reference sequence). The CDR3 extends over 13 amino acids. J was trimmed by 9 bases and V by 8 bases; bases with no gene match: 5. CDR3 sequence: CASARDRASPLHF. The CDR3 DNA sequence: TGTGCCAGCGCCAGGGACAGGGCTTCACCCCTCCACTTT.

This chain uses TRBV5-4 with TRBJ1-1, with D possibly matching TRBD1 (5 bases). CDR1 and CDR2 (germline): SGHNT, YYREEE (reference sequence). Trimming cost V 4 bases and J 0 bases, with 13 bases left between them. The CDR3 length is 15 residues. CDR3 protein: CASSLAGAMNTEAFF. The CDR3 nucleotides are TGTGCCAGCAGCCTCGCCGGGGCGATGAACACTGAAGCTTTCTTT. The full variable domain, completed using reference TRBV5-4 and TRBJ1-1, is ETGVTQSPTHLIKTRGQQVTLRCSSQSGHNTVSWYQQALGQGPQFIFQYYREEENGRGNFPPRFSGLQFPNYSSELNVNALELDDSALYLCASSLAGAMNTEAFFGQGTRLTVV.

This clone has a handful of counts. V and J are TRBV7-2 and TRBJ1-2; a weak D match, TRBD1 (5 bases). The CDR3 has 13 amino acids. V lost 2 bases and J 5 bases, leaving 9 bases between the germline ends. The V gene's germline CDR1 is SGHTA and CDR2 FQGNSA. The CDR3 DNA is TGTGCCAGCAGCTTAATTGGGGGGTATGGCTACACCTTC. Protein product: CASSLIGGYGYTF.